Each of the 2 T cell receptor beta chains below was sequenced from the same sample in a study of T cell changes during pregnancy in multiple sclerosis. TCRdb's copy holds only in-frame clones and misses some; the assay was immunoSEQ multiplex PCR. The sample shows tens of thousands of clones, roughly 92% of them seen only once. The material was peripheral blood, obtained after pregnancy. These receptors came from a female donor with multiple sclerosis, enrolled in a pregnancy study.

This clone was counted a single time. The J gene is TRBJ2-7, the V gene TRBV29-1; 11 nucleotides line up with TRBD1. The CDR3 has 12 amino acids. Germline values: CDR1 SQVTM, CDR2 ANQGSEA. Trimming cost V 7 bases and J 2 bases; bases outside gene matches: 1. DNA for the CDR3: TGCAGCGCGGGACAGGGGGCCTACGAGCAGTACTTC. It yields the protein CSAGQGAYEQYF.

V is TRBV25-1 and J is TRBJ1-2; D remains unclear. CDR1 and CDR2 from the germline V gene are MGHDK and SYGVNS. The V and J ends lost 5 bases and 2 bases respectively, with 9 bases between them. CDR3 length equals 13 residues. The CDR3 sequence: CASSHSGNYGYTF. Written as DNA, the CDR3 is TGTGCCAGCAGTCATTCCGGGAACTATGGCTACACCTTC.